This T cell receptor (beta chain) emerged from a study of blood T cell repertoires in COVID-19. The table came from immunoSEQ multiplex PCR; TCRdb's copy has only in-frame clones and leaves some out. The table lists around 450,000 clones, roughly nine tenths of them singletons. This CDR3 is built from 12 residues. Germline CDR1 reads WNHNN; CDR2 reads SYGVQD (reference sequence). Losses at the gene ends were 9 bases for V and 2 bases for J; bases not matched to a gene: 4. V gene TRBV10-1 combines with J gene TRBJ2-7; 7 bases agree with TRBD2. The sequenced material came from PBMCs or T cells enriched from blood (not recorded which). This sequence was found in a woman aged 18-29 years with acute COVID-19. The CDR3 nucleotides are TGCGCCAGACACGGGACTACCTACGAGCAGTACTTC. It yields the protein CARHGTTYEQYF.